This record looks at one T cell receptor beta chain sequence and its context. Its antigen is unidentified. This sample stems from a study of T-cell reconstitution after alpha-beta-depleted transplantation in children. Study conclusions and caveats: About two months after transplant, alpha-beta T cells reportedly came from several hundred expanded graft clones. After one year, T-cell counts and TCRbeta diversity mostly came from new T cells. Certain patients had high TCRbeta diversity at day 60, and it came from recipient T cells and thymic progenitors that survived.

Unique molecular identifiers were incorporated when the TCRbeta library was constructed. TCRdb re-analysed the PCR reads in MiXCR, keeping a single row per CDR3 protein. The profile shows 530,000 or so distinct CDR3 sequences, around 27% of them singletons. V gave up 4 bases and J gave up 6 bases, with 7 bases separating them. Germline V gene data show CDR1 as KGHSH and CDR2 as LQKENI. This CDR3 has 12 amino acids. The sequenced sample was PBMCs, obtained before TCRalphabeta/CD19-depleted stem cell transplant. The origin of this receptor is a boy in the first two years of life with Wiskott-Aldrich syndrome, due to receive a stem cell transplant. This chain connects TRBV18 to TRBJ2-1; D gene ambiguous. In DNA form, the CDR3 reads TGTGCCAGCTCACGAGCATCCAATGAGCAGTTCTTC. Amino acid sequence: CASSRASNEQFF.